Described below is a single TCR beta chain sequence and its context. This clone has a handful of counts. There is no known antigen for this receptor. The sample holds no much larger clone one base away, and base qualities are not on file. These data are taken from a study of blood T cell repertoires in COVID-19 (TCRdb year 2020). A note on the overall study: Samples covering the acute and convalescent phases of COVID-19 were provided by collaborators in the United States, Italy and Spain. Nearly every sample came with metadata listing a de-identified subject ID, COVID-19 status, age in years and sex. Samples were obtained from the ongoing ImmuneRACE study (first 160 participants) and from about 1,300 subjects provided by 6 global collaborators. The repertoires were released in a freely available public database intended as a resource for research on the immune response to SARS-CoV-2. The prospective study material was composed of cDNA or gDNA derived from T cells, B-cell-depleted T cells, or PBMCs. The dataset comprised deeply sampled blood TCRbeta repertoires from subjects exposed to, actively infected with, or recovered from COVID-19. HLA class I and class II types, where available, came from metadata supplied by the sample provider rather than from assay-based typing. Study-wide findings and limitations: Clinical and demographic metadata were provided uncurated, with the amount varying by source and participant.

The immunoSEQ Assay, a bias-controlled multiplex PCR, was used to amplify TCRbeta CDR3 regions from genomic DNA. The source study handled its data this way. Nucleated cell counts per sample were estimated from amplification of reference gene primers within the assay. To quantify the absolute abundance of each unique TCRbeta CDR3 rearrangement, sequence reads were collapsed and filtered. Productive Simpson clonality was computed per sample as the square root of Simpson's diversity index over productive rearrangements. Sourced from immuneACCESS, this table was stored by TCRdb with only in-frame sequences that have V and J called. A share of the clones is absent; for the studies checked, an unresolved V gene accounts for under half, and the remainder has no known explanation. D and trimming were read from the DNA, whereas the V and J calls and clone size are those reported in that table. Across this sample there are roughly 250,000 clones, with more than 75% seen only once. The ten largest clones add up to approximately 13% of the sample.

The collaborating institutions used their own protocols to collect whole blood in K2EDTA tubes. For TCRbeta analysis, collaborators shipped samples in one of three forms: frozen whole blood, isolated PBMCs, or DNA extracted from either of those sample types. V loses 0 bases of germline sequence and J loses 3 bases, and the interval between the two ends is 14 bases. CDR1 and CDR2 were assigned from the germline V gene (reference sequence) as GTSNPN and SVGIG. The CDR3 numbers 15 residues from cysteine through phenylalanine. Kept here is only the CDR3 DNA, which spans 45 bases and is read in frame from base 1.

Sample: peripheral blood. The rearranged chain carries TRBV30 and TRBJ1-2; a confident D gene designation cannot be given. This clonotype was sampled from a woman aged 55-70 years with active or convalescent COVID-19. The DNA is TGTGCCTGGAGTGTACGGGGATCCAGGCACTATGGCTACACCTTC. The translation is CAWSVRGSRHYGYTF.